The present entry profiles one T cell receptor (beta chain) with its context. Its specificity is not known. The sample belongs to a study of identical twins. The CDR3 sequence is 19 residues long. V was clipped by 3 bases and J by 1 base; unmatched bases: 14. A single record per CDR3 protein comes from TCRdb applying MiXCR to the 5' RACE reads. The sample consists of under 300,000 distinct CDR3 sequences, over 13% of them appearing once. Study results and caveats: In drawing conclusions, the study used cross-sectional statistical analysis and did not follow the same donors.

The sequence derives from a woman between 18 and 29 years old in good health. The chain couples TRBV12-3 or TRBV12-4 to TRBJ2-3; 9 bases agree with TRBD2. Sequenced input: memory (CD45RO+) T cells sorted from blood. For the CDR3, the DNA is TGTGCCAGCAGTTTGATGCGGGGGGGCCTAATTGTGGGCACAGATACGCAGTATTTT. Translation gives CASSLMRGGLIVGTDTQYF.